This is a list of T cell receptor beta chains from one sample in a study of shared T cell receptors in the human thymus. Clones were read by immunoSEQ multiplex PCR, and TCRdb kept only the in-frame ones, dropping some. The sample records approximately 490,000 clones, around 82% being singletons. These data are also associated with another study on human thymus T cells.

The sequenced sample was thymocytes. The receptors originated from a boy in the first two years of life with a congenital heart defect. CDR3s include the opening cysteine and the closing phenylalanine or tryptophan. Each record gives: CDR3 length, V gene, CDR3 protein.

length: 14
V: TRBV6-1
CDR3: CASSRQGRNQPQHF

length: 16
V: TRBV2
CDR3: CASSEVDGLPYNEQFF

length: 17
V: TRBV27
CDR3: CASGGQGPEFRAPKRYF

length: 13
V: TRBV6-5
CDR3: CASRVDRGHTIYF

length: 13
V: TRBV29-1
CDR3: CSVELLAGGEQYF

length: 16
V: TRBV5-1
CDR3: CASTHPGTGVEETQYF

length: 15
V: TRBV28
CDR3: CASTLGRANTGELFF

length: 12
V: TRBV25-1
CDR3: CASKHSSYEQYF

length: 14
V: TRBV6-1
CDR3: CASRRGLSTDTQYF

length: 19
V: TRBV29-1
CDR3: CSVLEGGDRGVRWNTEAFF

length: 15
V: TRBV7-9
CDR3: CASSTWTGGREKLFF